Below, 10 T cell receptor beta chains from the same sample are listed, as sequenced in a study of metastatic and nonmetastatic thyroid tumors. Treatment of any kind had been given to no patient before thyroid surgery. TCRdb reanalyzed the PCR reads with MiXCR. The table lists about 16,000 clones, 20% to 30% of them singletons. Sequenced input: tumor tissue. Every receptor here comes from a female donor with papillary thyroid cancer or a benign thyroid nodule (not recorded which). Some clones in this sample may be carry-over from other donors' samples.

This rearrangement joins TRBV2 to TRBJ1-2, with TRBD1 as a possible D gene (6 bases). The CDR3 has 14 residues. The V end lost 3 bases, the J end lost 8 bases, and 16 bases lay between the germline ends. CDR1 and CDR2 from the germline V gene are SNHLY and FYNNEI. The CDR3 is CASSDSTGPQGYTF. The CDR3 DNA follows: TGTGCCAGCAGTGACTCGACAGGACCTCAGGGCTACACCTTC.

The sample holds many counts of this clone. The V and J genes are TRBV6-1 and TRBJ2-3; 7 bases are shared with TRBD2. Germline assignment: CDR1 MNHNS and CDR2 SASEGT. V was clipped by 4 bases and J by 0 bases; unmatched bases: 16. The CDR3 has 19 residues. The DNA of the CDR3 is TGTGCCAGCAGTGCCTTAGCGGGTCACAACTTTTCTAGCACAGATACGCAGTATTTT. Translated, it gives CASSALAGHNFSSTDTQYF.

This clone has ten or more counts. The gene calls are TRBV4-1 and TRBJ2-3, with 8 bases that match TRBD2. This CDR3 is 16 amino acids long. CDR1 is MGHRA, CDR2 YSYEKL, per germline. V shed 1 base and J 3 bases; nucleotides not matched to a gene: 6. In DNA form, the CDR3 reads TGCGCCAGCAGCCAAGGGATCAGCGGGAGAACAGATACGCAGTATTTT. Its translation is CASSQGISGRTDTQYF.

Many counts were recorded for this clone. The chain couples TRBV6-4 to TRBJ2-1; 8 bases are a match to TRBD2. The CDR3 is made up of 14 amino acids. V shed 3 bases and J 8 bases; nucleotides not matched to a gene: 6. Looked up from germline, CDR1 is MRHNA and CDR2 is SNTAGT. This chain's CDR3 is CASSEAGEKDEQFF. CDR3 in DNA: TGTGCCAGCAGTGAAGCGGGAGAGAAGGATGAGCAGTTCTTC.

This clone was seen many times. The chain combines TRBV5-6 with TRBJ2-5; D possibly matches TRBD1 or TRBD2 (5 bases each). V was shortened by 2 bases and J by 1 base, with 15 bases between the two germline ends. Germline V CDR1 and CDR2: SGHDT, YYEEEE. There are 16 residues in the CDR3. Written as DNA, the CDR3 is TGTGCCAGCAGCTTTAGGGGAGAGGGCTTCCAAGAGACCCAGTACTTC. This translates into CASSFRGEGFQETQYF.

There are many counts of this clone. Within the sample, other DNA sequences also encode this same CDR3. This rearrangement joins TRBV19 to TRBJ1-2, with no clear D. This CDR3 contains 15 residues. V was clipped by 3 bases and J by 4 bases, with 15 bases between them. From germline, CDR1 is LNHDA and CDR2 SQIVND (reference sequence). The CDR3: CASSMVGEPAYGYTF. Written as DNA, the CDR3 is TGTGCCAGTAGTATGGTGGGCGAGCCTGCCTATGGCTACACCTTC.

To note about this clone: An end of the junction differs from the germline gene, which may be a read error. Other DNA sequences in this specimen translate into the identical CDR3. The chain is built from TRBV5-1 and TRBJ1-2, with D unresolved. CDR1 SGHRS and CDR2 YFSETQ come from the germline V gene. This CDR3 has 12 residues. This chain's CDR3 is CASSLYRYGYTF. For the CDR3, the DNA is TGCGCCAGTAGCTTGTATCGCTATGGCTACACCTTC.

The chain carries TRBV3-1 and TRBJ2-3; D is possibly TRBD2 (5 bases). This CDR3 comprises 14 residues. CDR1 is LGHDT, CDR2 YNNKEL, per germline (reference sequence). Trimming stripped 4 bases from V and 5 bases from J, with 13 bases between. CDR3 coding DNA: TGTGCCAGCAGCCCCCGGCTCGAGGGAGATACGCAGTATTTT. It yields the protein CASSPRLEGDTQYF.

About this clone itself: Within the sample, other DNA sequences also encode this same CDR3. The V and J genes are TRBV5-1 and TRBJ1-3; D unresolved. CDR3 length: 13 residues. Germline V gene sequence: CDR1 SGHRS, CDR2 YFSETQ. The V end was cut by 0 bases, the J end by 5 bases, with 6 bases between. The CDR3 reads CASSLDFRNTIYF. The CDR3 DNA reads as TGCGCCAGCAGCTTGGATTTCCGAAACACCATATATTTT.

This clone was detected ten times or more. The genes are TRBV6-1 and TRBJ1-2; the match to TRBD1 covers 11 bases. The CDR3 runs to 16 residues. J lost 5 bases, V lost 6 bases, and 11 bases had no gene match. Per the germline V gene, CDR1 is MNHNS and CDR2 is SASEGT. CDR3 DNA: TGTGCCAGCAGCCAGCGGACAGGGGGCTTAGTGTATGGCTACACCTTC. Translating gives CASSQRTGGLVYGYTF.